Presented here are 23 T cell receptor beta chains from one specimen sequenced in a study of T cell changes during pregnancy in multiple sclerosis. Clones were read by immunoSEQ multiplex PCR, and TCRdb kept only the in-frame ones, dropping some. The table has nearly 60,000 clones, about 89% seen once; the top ten hold approximately 0.49%. The material was CD4+ T cells from peripheral blood mononuclear cells, obtained after pregnancy. These receptors originate from a female donor in good health, enrolled as a control in a pregnancy study.

As DNA, the CDR3 is TGCGCCAGCAGCTTGGAACAGGCCGCCTCTATATCGAATTCACCCCTCCACTTT. It translates to CASSLEQAASISNSPLHF. V gene TRBV5-1 combines with J gene TRBJ1-6, with D perhaps matching TRBD1 (5 bases). The germline gives CDR1 SGHRS, CDR2 YFSETQ. V lost 0 bases to trimming and J lost 7 bases, with 20 bases between them. The CDR3 spans 18 residues.

The chain recombines TRBV30 with TRBJ2-6; no clear D gene. CDR3 length: 13 amino acids. Trimming removed 2 bases at V and 4 bases at J, with 6 bases between. Germline V lookup: CDR1 GTSNPN, CDR2 SVGIG (reference sequence). CDR3 sequence: CAWSLTGANVLTF. The CDR3 bases are TGTGCCTGGAGTCTGACAGGGGCCAACGTCCTGACTTTC.

In DNA form, the CDR3 reads TGTGCCAGCAGCTTCTCCCCCGGACAGGGGAGGACCGGGGAGCTGTTTTTT. Its protein is CASSFSPGQGRTGELFF. This sequence joins TRBV9 and TRBJ2-2; 9 positions match TRBD1. After removal of 4 bases from V and 5 bases from J, the junction contained 12 bases not matched to a gene. Per the germline V gene, CDR1 is SGDLS and CDR2 is YYNGEE. The CDR3 totals 17 residues.

V is TRBV2 and J is TRBJ1-5, with 8 bases that match TRBD1. V dropped 3 bases and J dropped 2; count of bases not matched to a gene: 6. Per the germline V gene, CDR1 is SNHLY and CDR2 is FYNNEI. CDR3 length: 16 residues. CDR3 bases: TGTGCCAGCAGTGAGCCCCCAGGGGGCGGCAATCAGCCCCAGCATTTT. Protein product: CASSEPPGGGNQPQHF.

The V and J genes are TRBV7-2 and TRBJ2-3; no clear D. Germline V CDR1 and CDR2: SGHTA, FQGNSA. V was clipped by 2 bases and J by 2 bases, with 8 bases between them. This CDR3 has 14 amino acids. CDR3 nucleotide sequence: TGTGCCAGCAGCTTATCTTACTACACAGATACGCAGTATTTT. Its protein is CASSLSYYTDTQYF.

J is TRBJ1-3 and V is TRBV25-1; D uncertain. Trimming took off 6 bases at V and 7 bases at J, with 10 bases between the two ends. Germline V CDR1 and CDR2: MGHDK, SYGVNS. CDR3 length equals 12 residues. The CDR3 region has the DNA TGTGCCAGCAGCCCCGTCGGTAACACCATATATTTT. Protein product: CASSPVGNTIYF.

The chain joins TRBV6-6 to TRBJ2-2; 11 nucleotides align to TRBD1. The length of the CDR3 is 16 residues. Germline loops: CDR1 MNHNY, CDR2 SVGAGI (reference sequence). J lost 6 bases, V lost 4 bases, and 7 bases had no gene match. In nucleotides, the CDR3 is TGTGCCAGCAGTTGGACAGGGGGCGGCGCGGCCGGGGAGCTGTTTTTT. Protein product: CASSWTGGGAAGELFF.

V usage is TRBV5-1 and J usage is TRBJ1-1, with TRBD1 as a possible D gene (6 bases). V dropped 0 bases and J dropped 3 bases, with 9 bases sitting between them. Per the germline V gene, CDR1 is SGHRS and CDR2 is YFSETQ. This CDR3 is 14 amino acids long. The CDR3 nucleotides read TGCGCCAGCAGCTTGGATGGGACACACACTGAAGCTTTCTTT. Amino acid sequence: CASSLDGTHTEAFF.

The chain links TRBV19 to TRBJ2-1, with 14 bases lining up with TRBD2. V lost 6 bases and J lost 5; bases outside the gene matches: 3. CDR1 is LNHDA and CDR2 is SQIVND in the germline V gene (reference sequence). CDR3 length equals 15 residues. CDR3 DNA: TGTGCCAGTAGGACTAGCGGGGGGGCTCACAATGAGCAGTTCTTC. It encodes CASRTSGGAHNEQFF.

This rearrangement joins TRBV19 to TRBJ2-2; 7 bases map to TRBD1. V trimming: 1 base; J trimming: 6 bases; junction bases outside the gene matches: 17. In germline, CDR1 is LNHDA, CDR2 SQIVND (reference sequence). The CDR3 spans 19 residues. The CDR3 here is CASSIGGFTGTDFAGELFF. For the CDR3, the DNA is TGTGCCAGTAGTATAGGTGGATTCACCGGGACAGACTTCGCCGGGGAGCTGTTTTTT.

The rearrangement links TRBV7-8 to TRBJ1-4; the D gene is possibly TRBD1 (6 bases). The CDR3 extends over 14 amino acids. The germline CDR1 and CDR2 sequences are SGHVS and FQNEAQ. V was pared by 5 bases and J by 5 bases, with 12 bases between. The CDR3 nucleotides read TGTGCCAGCAGCCACGGACAGCAGAATGAAAAACTGTTTTTT. Protein: CASSHGQQNEKLFF.

The chain joins TRBV7-9 to TRBJ2-3; possible D gene TRBD2, 5 bases. The V gene's germline CDR1 is SEHNR and CDR2 FQNEAQ (reference sequence). The CDR3 covers 13 residues. Trimming removed 1 base from V and 5 bases from J, with 7 bases in between. The CDR3 DNA follows: TGTGCCAGCAGCTTAGTGGCGGGAGATACGCAGTATTTT. This codes for CASSLVAGDTQYF.

As to this clone: A junction end diverges from the germline sequence, so it may reflect a read error. This chain connects TRBV6-4 to TRBJ1-6; D unresolved. Germline CDR1 is MRHNA and CDR2 is SNTAGT. CDR3 length equals 13 residues. In DNA form, the CDR3 reads TGTGCCAGCAGGGACTTGAGAGGTTCACCCCTCCACTTT. This codes for CASRDLRGSPLHF.

The rearrangement links TRBV9 to TRBJ1-2, with 9 bases lining up with TRBD1. The ends lost 3 bases at V and 3 bases at J; junction bases unmatched: 6. Per germline, CDR1 SGDLS and CDR2 YYNGEE. The CDR3 runs 15 residues. The CDR3 DNA follows: TGTGCCAGCAGCGAGCGGACAGGGGCCGACTATGGCTACACCTTC. Residues: CASSERTGADYGYTF.

This sequence joins TRBV19 and TRBJ2-3; 14 bases match TRBD2. Unmatched junction bases numbered 7, after V lost 4 bases and J lost 1 base. This CDR3 comprises 18 residues. The germline V gene has CDR1 LNHDA and CDR2 SQIVND (reference sequence). In nucleotides, the CDR3 is TGTGCCAGTAGTAGACTAGCGGGGGGGTTTCCTCGCACAGATACGCAGTATTTT. Protein product: CASSRLAGGFPRTDTQYF.

The rearrangement uses TRBV11-2 and TRBJ1-5; 8 nucleotides agree with TRBD1. This CDR3 is 17 amino acids long. Germline CDR1 is SGHAT and CDR2 is FQNNGV. V shed 5 bases, J shed 8 bases, and the junction held 17 bases outside the gene matches. The CDR3 DNA follows: TGTGCCAGCAGCCTAAGTCCAACAGGACAGGGTTGGGAGCCCCAGCATTTT. Amino acids: CASSLSPTGQGWEPQHF.

The chain is built from TRBV11-2 and TRBJ2-7; 7 bases fit TRBD1. The CDR3 totals 13 residues. J gave up 2 bases and V 7 bases, and 5 bases lay outside the gene matches. Germline values: CDR1 SGHAT, CDR2 FQNNGV. The chain's CDR3 is CASTKTGTYEQYF. CDR3 nucleotide sequence: TGTGCCAGCACAAAGACAGGGACCTACGAGCAGTACTTC.

The rearrangement joins TRBV6-5 to TRBJ2-1; 10 bases map to TRBD2. This CDR3 is 15 amino acids long. The germline gives CDR1 MNHEY, CDR2 SVGAGI. Trimming removed 6 bases from V and 6 bases from J; junction bases left unmatched: 8. CDR3: CASSPGSSGGNEQFF. The CDR3 DNA follows: TGTGCCAGCAGCCCCGGGTCTAGCGGGGGCAATGAGCAGTTCTTC.

This clone was counted a single time. The chain links TRBV4-3 to TRBJ1-6, with 7 positions matching TRBD1. The V gene end was trimmed by 0 bases and the J gene end by 7 bases; junction bases not matched to a gene: 6. Germline lookup yields CDR1 LGHNA and CDR2 YSLEER. This CDR3 spans 16 amino acids. The CDR3 DNA follows: TGCGCCAGCAGCCAAGAAGCGACAGGGCACAATTCACCCCTCCACTTT. The encoded protein is CASSQEATGHNSPLHF.

The chain links TRBV5-1 to TRBJ1-1; 10 nucleotides agree with TRBD1. This CDR3 spans 15 amino acids. CDR1 SGHRS and CDR2 YFSETQ come from the germline V gene. Germline trimming cut 4 bases from V and 2 bases from J; bases unmatched to any gene: 5. CDR3 sequence: CASSAGQGINTEAFF. CDR3 coding DNA: TGCGCCAGCAGCGCGGGACAGGGGATAAACACTGAAGCTTTCTTT.

The V call is TRBV4-3, the J call TRBJ1-3; the D gene is possibly TRBD1 (5 bases). The CDR3 has 17 residues. Trimming cost V 3 bases and J 0 bases, with 15 bases left between them. Germline V gives CDR1 LGHNA, CDR2 YSLEER. CDR3 nucleotide sequence: TGCGCCAGCAGCCAGACCGGGGGGTCCGTCTCTGGAAACACCATATATTTT. It translates to CASSQTGGSVSGNTIYF.

This rearrangement joins TRBV5-4 to TRBJ2-7, with D possibly TRBD2 on 7 matching bases. Trimming left V 2 bases short and J 3 bases short, with 18 bases between. The CDR3 is made up of 16 amino acids. The germline gives CDR1 SGHNT, CDR2 YYREEE (reference sequence). This chain's CDR3 is CASSLATGGGIYEQYF. In DNA, the CDR3 is TGTGCCAGCAGCTTAGCCACGGGGGGCGGCATCTACGAGCAGTACTTC.

This clone was detected once. This chain connects TRBV5-4 to TRBJ2-7; D not certain. Germline-derived CDR1 and CDR2 are SGHNT and YYREEE (reference sequence). V was pared by 1 base and J by 3 bases, with 11 bases between. The CDR3 consists of 14 residues. The CDR3 region is CASSLPGDNYEQYF. The CDR3 coding sequence is TGTGCCAGCAGCTTGCCCGGAGATAACTACGAGCAGTACTTC.